The present TCR beta chain was sequenced within a study of PD-1 blockade in classical Hodgkin lymphoma. Sequencing was performed with immunoSEQ multiplex PCR; in TCRdb, only in-frame clones are kept and a portion is missing. The top ten hold about 8.8% of the sample, which has about 60,000 clones, about nine tenths seen once. Following autologous stem cell transplantation, relapse occurred in every patient, and exposure to brentuximab vedotin varied. The source of this sequence is a human donor with classical Hodgkin lymphoma. This specimen was peripheral blood mononuclear cells (PBMCs), taken at baseline.

The CDR3 nucleotides are TGCGCCAGCAGCTTCCCTCTTTACAATGAGCAGTTCTTC. This translates into CASSFPLYNEQFF. This chain uses TRBV5-1 with TRBJ2-1; the D is unclear. The CDR3 spans 13 residues. V lost 2 bases and J lost 4, with 7 bases in between. CDR1 is SGHRS and CDR2 is YFSETQ in the germline V gene. The full variable domain, completed using reference TRBV5-1 and TRBJ2-1, is KAGVTQTPRYLIKTRGQQVTLSCSPISGHRSVSWYQQTPGQGLQFLFEYFSETQRNKGNFPGRFSGRQFSNSRSEMNVSTLELGDSALYLCASSFPLYNEQFFGPGTRLTVL.